This T cell receptor (beta chain) stems from a study of blood T cell repertoires in COVID-19. About the study: From T cells, B-cell-depleted T cells, or PBMCs came the material, which was cDNA or gDNA.

Participants were aged about 18 to 90 years, lived in 24 US areas, and enrolled virtually. Two negative PCRs, clearance, or symptom resolution had been documented for recovered Cohort 3 donors. Sequencing was performed with immunoSEQ multiplex PCR; in TCRdb, only in-frame clones are kept and a portion is missing. The profile shows around 300,000 clones, over 80% of them singletons. Germline V gene lookup returns CDR1 SGHVS and CDR2 FQNEAQ. With V trimmed by 3 bases and J by 5 bases, 9 bases remained unmatched. There are 17 residues in the CDR3. The chain carries TRBV7-8 and TRBJ2-1, with TRBD2 identical over 11 bases. Sequencing was performed on PBMCs or T cells enriched from blood (not recorded which). The clonotype was recovered from a man in his thirties or forties who had recovered from COVID-19. The CDR3 loop reads CASSFAWGTSGDNEQFF. The DNA for the CDR3 is TGTGCCAGCAGCTTCGCCTGGGGGACTAGCGGCGACAATGAGCAGTTCTTC.